The next 23 T cell receptor beta chains were all read from a single sample in a study of Graves' ophthalmopathy and Graves' hyperthyroidism. Amplification from RNA transcripts yielded the TCR beta CDR3 regions. An opening RT-PCR round employed HTBI primers and preceded a second-round multiplex PCR. TCRdb called the multiplex PCR reads again in MiXCR, with one record for every CDR3 protein. The data show about 400,000 distinct CDR3 sequences, about 16% seen once. The sample taken for sequencing was peripheral blood. These receptors all come from a woman younger than 30 with Graves' ophthalmopathy.

This clonotype was seen repeatedly, ten times or more. The V gene is TRBV27, the J gene TRBJ2-7; 9 nucleotides line up with TRBD2. The J segment lost 10 bases and the V segment lost 8 bases, leaving 12 bases of the junction unmatched. The CDR3 contains 13 residues. Germline V gene sequence: CDR1 MNHEY, CDR2 SMNVEV (reference sequence). The CDR3 DNA reads as TGTGCCAGCGGGGCCGGGACTAGCTTGAGACAGTACTTC. Amino acids: CASGAGTSLRQYF.

V and J are TRBV6-5 and TRBJ1-5; D not certain. CDR1 and CDR2 (germline): MNHEY, SVGAGI. The CDR3 covers 16 residues. V lost 0 bases and J 2 bases, leaving 11 bases between the germline ends. This CDR3 is CASSYSKGSGNQPQHF. The CDR3 DNA reads TGTGCCAGCAGTTACTCGAAGGGAAGTGGCAATCAGCCCCAGCATTTT.

This clonotype has at least ten counts. This may stem from a read error, because a much larger clone lies one nucleotide away. Likely a read error: the CDR3 ends without its conserved phenylalanine or tryptophan. CDR3 protein: CASTLTSGEFYEQYL. The CDR3 DNA is TGCGCCAGCACTCTGACTAGCGGGGAATTCTACGAGCAGTACCTC. The chain combines TRBV10-2 with TRBJ2-7; 11 positions match TRBD2. The germline V gene encodes CDR1 WSHSY and CDR2 SAAADI. Trimming took 7 bases from V and 3 from J; bases not matched to a gene: 8. The CDR3 is made up of 15 amino acids.

Many counts were recorded for this clonotype. A much larger clonotype is one base distant, so this may be a read error. V gene TRBV6-1 combines with J gene TRBJ2-5; D call uncertain. CDR1 MNHNS and CDR2 SASEGT come from the germline V gene. The CDR3 consists of 12 residues. CDR3 in DNA: TGTGCCAGCACAATCACTCAAGAGGCCCAGTACTTC. Translating it yields CASTITQEAQYF.

In this sample, this clonotype turned up many times. The J gene is TRBJ2-7, the V gene TRBV28, with 7 bases aligning to TRBD2. Germline V gene sequence: CDR1 MDHEN, CDR2 SYDVKM. This CDR3 is built from 17 residues. V was clipped by 4 bases and J by 6 bases; unmatched bases: 18. CDR3 coding DNA: TGTGCCAGCAGTTCCCGGGGCACGGGGGGATCGCGGGGCGAGCAGTACTTC. Translating gives CASSSRGTGGSRGEQYF.

This clonotype occurred many times. CDR3 protein: CASSFDRVLNTEAFF. The CDR3 nucleotides are TGTGCCAGCAGTTTCGACAGGGTGCTGAACACTGAAGCTTTCTTT. The chain carries TRBV27 and TRBJ1-1; 7 bases fit TRBD1. Trimming removed 3 bases from V and 0 bases from J; junction bases left unmatched: 4. The germline V gene has CDR1 MNHEY and CDR2 SMNVEV (reference sequence). The CDR3 has 15 amino acids.

V gene TRBV7-2 combines with J gene TRBJ1-1; maybe TRBD1 (6 bases). CDR3 length: 13 amino acids. The germline V gene encodes CDR1 SGHTA and CDR2 FQGNSA. V shed 3 bases and J shed 4 bases, with 9 bases lying between them. CDR3 coding DNA: TGTGCCAGCAGCTTTCGGACAGCCACTGAAGCTTTCTTT. As protein: CASSFRTATEAFF.

Ten or more counts support this clonotype. The V gene is TRBV12-3 or TRBV12-4, the J gene TRBJ2-5; D is undetermined. The CDR3 runs 12 residues. The ends were cut back, 6 bases at V and 2 bases at J, with 7 bases in the middle. The CDR3: CASRTSQETQYF. In DNA form, the CDR3 reads TGTGCCAGCAGGACGTCTCAAGAGACCCAGTACTTC.

The rearrangement joins TRBV12-3 or TRBV12-4 to TRBJ2-5; no definite D call. V lost 6 bases and J 3 bases, leaving 14 bases between the germline ends. CDR3 length: 14 residues. The CDR3 DNA reads as TGTGCCAGCAGCCCCCCGGGCAGAAAAGAGACCCAGTACTTC. Translation: CASSPPGRKETQYF.

This clonotype was seen only a few times. This sequence joins TRBV4-3 and TRBJ2-5; 7 nucleotides agree with TRBD1. The V gene end was trimmed by 3 bases and the J gene end by 5 bases; junction bases not matched to a gene: 9. CDR3 length equals 15 residues. Germline V gene lookup returns CDR1 LGHNA and CDR2 YSLEER. CDR3 sequence reads: CASSQTQGVGETQYF. The CDR3 DNA reads TGCGCCAGCAGCCAGACCCAGGGGGTGGGGGAGACCCAGTACTTC.

This clonotype appeared many times. The rearrangement links TRBV20-1 to TRBJ2-7; D gene unclear. The CDR3 totals 13 residues. V lost 4 bases and J lost 5, with 15 bases in between. Germline V gene sequence: CDR1 DFQATT, CDR2 SNEGSKA (reference sequence). CDR3: CSATIGQTNEQYF. The CDR3 DNA reads TGCAGTGCTACCATAGGCCAAACAAACGAGCAGTACTTC.

The chain joins TRBV27 to TRBJ2-7, with D perhaps matching TRBD1 or TRBD2 (5 bases each). There are 15 residues in the CDR3. Per germline, CDR1 MNHEY and CDR2 SMNVEV (reference sequence). The ends were cut back, 1 base at V and 0 bases at J, with 10 bases in the middle. The DNA of the CDR3 is TGTGCCAGCAGTTTATACGGGACGCCCTCCTACGAGCAGTACTTC. Translated: CASSLYGTPSYEQYF.

This clonotype was found many times. The chain carries TRBV28 and TRBJ1-2; TRBD1 matches at 8 bases. V gave up 4 bases and J gave up 6 bases; unmatched junction bases: 7. CDR1 and CDR2 (germline): MDHEN, SYDVKM. The CDR3 covers 14 residues. This CDR3 reads CASSWIGQGHGYTF. CDR3 bases: TGTGCCAGCAGTTGGATCGGACAGGGCCATGGCTACACCTTC.

This clonotype was detected ten times or more. The chain joins TRBV4-2 to TRBJ1-1; D gene ambiguous. The V end was cut by 4 bases, the J end by 4 bases, with 13 bases between. The germline V gene has CDR1 LGHNA and CDR2 YNFKEQ. The CDR3 is 14 residues long. The CDR3 reads CASSPPAVGTEAFF. The CDR3 nucleotides read TGTGCCAGCAGCCCCCCGGCCGTGGGCACTGAAGCTTTCTTT.

This clonotype was detected ten times or more. This rearrangement joins TRBV2 to TRBJ2-7, with 7 bases fitting TRBD2. The CDR3 has 12 amino acids. V shed 5 bases and J 3 bases; nucleotides not matched to a gene: 1. Germline loops: CDR1 SNHLY, CDR2 FYNNEI. This CDR3 reads CASSRDYYEQYF. The DNA for the CDR3 is TGTGCCAGCAGTCGGGACTACTACGAGCAGTACTTC.

This clonotype was seen at least ten times. CDR3 loop: CASSWGGTGIYEQYF. CDR3 in DNA: TGCGCCAGCAGCTGGGGAGGGACAGGGATCTACGAGCAGTACTTC. The V call is TRBV5-1, the J call TRBJ2-7; 9 bases align to TRBD1. The germline gives CDR1 SGHRS, CDR2 YFSETQ. The CDR3 length is 15 residues. Losses at the gene ends were 3 bases for V and 3 bases for J; bases not matched to a gene: 7.

Many counts were recorded for this clonotype. V and J are TRBV11-2 and TRBJ1-2, with D unclear. The V gene lost 5 bases and the J gene lost 5 bases, with 21 bases spanning the gap. The CDR3 is 16 residues long. Looked up from germline, CDR1 is SGHAT and CDR2 is FQNNGV. The CDR3 region is CASSLQRGPVPYGYTF. The CDR3 DNA reads TGTGCCAGCAGCCTCCAGCGGGGTCCGGTCCCTTATGGCTACACCTTC.

In its sample, this clonotype was seen many times. The V and J genes are TRBV20-1 and TRBJ1-3; 9 nucleotides match TRBD1. This CDR3 comprises 13 residues. The V gene end was trimmed by 5 bases and the J gene end by 5 bases; junction bases not matched to a gene: 4. Germline-derived CDR1 and CDR2 are DFQATT and SNEGSKA (reference sequence). Here the CDR3 DNA reads TGCAGTGCTTGGGACAGGGCGAGAAACACCATATATTTT. It yields the protein CSAWDRARNTIYF.

The chain has TRBV7-2 and TRBJ2-5; D is unclear. Germline V gene data show CDR1 as SGHTA and CDR2 as FQGNSA. The CDR3 extends over 14 amino acids. Trimming removed 1 base from V and 5 bases from J, with 11 bases in between. The CDR3 sequence: CASSLVAVTETQYF. CDR3 coding DNA: TGTGCCAGCAGCTTAGTCGCAGTGACCGAGACCCAGTACTTC.

The table lists this clonotype with many counts. The genes are TRBV12-5 and TRBJ2-5, with D possibly being TRBD1 (5 bases). Germline CDR1 and CDR2: LGHNT and FRNRAP. The length of the CDR3 is 13 residues. Trimming removed 6 bases at V and 1 base at J, with 9 bases between. This chain's CDR3 is CASGSDSQETQYF. CDR3 nucleotide sequence: TGTGCTAGTGGATCAGACAGCCAAGAGACCCAGTACTTC.

This clonotype was observed at least ten times. This chain connects TRBV9 to TRBJ1-2; perhaps TRBD1 as D (5 bases). The CDR3 has 13 amino acids. V lost 4 bases and J lost 8, with 15 bases in between. The V gene's germline CDR1 is SGDLS and CDR2 YYNGEE. The CDR3 DNA is TGTGCCAGCAGCTCCTTGACAGTACAGGGCTACACCTTC. It is translated as CASSSLTVQGYTF.

This clonotype was observed at least ten times. V and J are TRBV29-1 and TRBJ1-1, with D unclear. This CDR3 has 12 amino acids. V lost 3 bases, J lost 4 bases, and 9 bases lay in between. Germline V gene data show CDR1 as SQVTM and CDR2 as ANQGSEA. DNA for the CDR3: TGCAGCGTTGAGAACTCTATCACTGAAGCTTTCTTT. It encodes CSVENSITEAFF.

This clonotype has at least ten counts. V gene TRBV4-3 combines with J gene TRBJ1-2; D is undetermined. Germline V gives CDR1 LGHNA, CDR2 YSLEER. The CDR3 length is 14 residues. The V end was cut by 0 bases, the J end by 4 bases, with 9 bases between. The CDR3 coding sequence is TGCGCCAGCAGCCAAGAGAAGGAAATCTATGGCTACACCTTC. Protein product: CASSQEKEIYGYTF.